The present TCR beta chain was sequenced within a study of cytomegalovirus exposure and HLA in healthy donors. Across the study: The Caucasian-associated ancestry cluster held around 81% of 350 to 450 genotyped donors.

PCR primers comprised 60 Vbeta and 13 Jbeta primers. Profiling relied on immunoSEQ multiplex PCR, and the TCRdb table lists in-frame clones only, not all of them. The sample data list some 72,000 clones. The V and J ends lost 0 bases and 2 bases respectively, with 5 bases between them. The germline CDR1 and CDR2 sequences are SGHDT and YYEEEE. The CDR3 spans 14 residues. The sequence was collected from a young man in good health and CMV-seronegative. The chain uses TRBV5-6 and TRBJ2-2; D unresolved. Sequenced sample: PBMCs. DNA of the CDR3: TGTGCCAGCAGCTTGGGGCCAAACACCGGGGAGCTGTTTTTT. Its protein is CASSLGPNTGELFF. Combining the CDR3 with reference TRBV5-6 and TRBJ2-2 gives the whole variable domain DAGVTQSPTHLIKTRGQQVTLRCSPKSGHDTVSWYQQALGQGPQFIFQYYEEEERQRGNFPDRFSGHQFPNYSSELNVNALLLGDSALYLCASSLGPNTGELFFGEGSRLTVL.